Following are 5 T cell receptor beta chains from one sample sequenced in a study of neurological immune-mediated disorders. Each CDR3 protein is one row after TCRdb ran MiXCR on the 5' RACE reads. The sample has about 59,000 distinct CDR3 sequences, 3% to 4% seen once. The specimen was PBMCs. Receptor source: a woman in her forties or fifties with multiple sclerosis.

This clonotype was recorded a few times. The rearrangement joins TRBV7-6 to TRBJ1-1; 7 bases are shared with TRBD1. V was pared by 5 bases and J by 2 bases, with 2 bases of the junction left unmatched. The CDR3 has 13 amino acids. Germline-derived CDR1 and CDR2 are SGHVS and FNYEAQ. The CDR3 loop reads CASSAGGNTEAFF. The CDR3 nucleotides are TGTGCCAGCAGCGCAGGGGGAAACACTGAAGCTTTCTTT.

This clonotype was picked up many times. The CDR3 region has the DNA TGTGCCAGCAGTTTTGAAGGAGTTCAGCCAGATACGCAGTATTTT. It translates to CASSFEGVQPDTQYF. The chain uses TRBV27 and TRBJ2-3; D is unclear. This CDR3 has 15 amino acids. V was pared by 3 bases and J by 4 bases, with 14 bases between. Per the germline V gene, CDR1 is MNHEY and CDR2 is SMNVEV (reference sequence).

There are many counts of this clonotype. This chain joins TRBV5-1 and TRBJ2-3, with D possibly being TRBD1 (6 bases). V gave up 4 bases and J gave up 0 bases, with 21 bases separating them. The CDR3 has 18 residues. CDR1 and CDR2 from the germline V gene are SGHRS and YFSETQ. This chain's CDR3 is CASSPSGDPRVSTDTQYF. The CDR3 DNA reads TGCGCCAGCAGCCCATCAGGGGACCCGCGGGTTAGCACAGATACGCAGTATTTT.

This clonotype was counted a few times. The chain joins TRBV13 to TRBJ1-2; possibly TRBD1 for D (5 bases). Between the trimmed V and J ends, which lost 6 bases and 7 bases, there was a span of 24 bases. Germline V lookup: CDR1 PRHDT, CDR2 FYEKMQ (reference sequence). The CDR3 totals 16 residues. CDR3: CASRTSVRERGAGYTF. As DNA, the CDR3 is TGTGCCAGCAGGACTTCGGTGCGTGAAAGAGGGGCTGGCTACACCTTC.

This clonotype was seen repeatedly, ten times or more. CDR3 in amino acids: CASSISELSEAFF. The CDR3 bases are TGTGCCAGCAGCATATCAGAACTCTCTGAAGCTTTCTTT. This chain uses TRBV7-2 with TRBJ1-1, with D unresolved. CDR1 SGHTA and CDR2 FQGNSA come from the germline V gene. The CDR3 sequence is 13 residues long. Deletions cut 5 bases from V and 6 bases from J, with 13 bases between.